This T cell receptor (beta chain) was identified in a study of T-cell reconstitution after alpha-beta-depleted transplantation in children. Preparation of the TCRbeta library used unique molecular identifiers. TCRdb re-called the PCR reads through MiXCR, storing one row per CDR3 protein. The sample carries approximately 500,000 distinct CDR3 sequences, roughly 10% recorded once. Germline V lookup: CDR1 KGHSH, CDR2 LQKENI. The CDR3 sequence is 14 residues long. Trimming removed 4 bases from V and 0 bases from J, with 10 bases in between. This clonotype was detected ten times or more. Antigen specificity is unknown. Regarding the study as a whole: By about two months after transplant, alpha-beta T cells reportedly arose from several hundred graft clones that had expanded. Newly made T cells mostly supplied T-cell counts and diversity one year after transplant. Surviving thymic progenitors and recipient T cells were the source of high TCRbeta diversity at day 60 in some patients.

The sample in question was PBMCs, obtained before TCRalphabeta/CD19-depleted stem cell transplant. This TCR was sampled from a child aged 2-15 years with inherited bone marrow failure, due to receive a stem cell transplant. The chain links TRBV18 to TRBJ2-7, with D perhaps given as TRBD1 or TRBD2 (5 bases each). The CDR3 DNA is TGTGCCAGCTCACGGGTCGGGACCTCCTACGAGCAGTACTTC. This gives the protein CASSRVGTSYEQYF.